This T cell receptor (beta chain) was sequenced for a study of blood T cell repertoires in COVID-19. Study as a whole: The analysed material was cDNA or gDNA that came from T cells, B-cell-depleted T cells, or PBMCs.

The V gene lost 1 base and the J gene lost 3 bases, with 4 bases spanning the gap. Germline loops: CDR1 SEHNR, CDR2 FQNEAQ (reference sequence). CDR3 length equals 12 residues. Participant age was roughly 18 to 100 years, and participants resided in roughly 25 US areas. The recovered donors of Cohort 3 showed two negative PCRs, clearance, or symptom resolution. Sequenced by immunoSEQ multiplex PCR; TCRdb stores in-frame clones only, minus some. The sample lists 150,000 or so clones, roughly four fifths occurring once. Sequenced sample: PBMCs or T cells enriched from blood (not recorded which). V usage is TRBV7-9 and J usage is TRBJ2-7; D not resolved. The clonotype originates from a man aged 45 to 65 who had recovered from COVID-19. The CDR3 sequence is CASSLGVYEQYF. CDR3 coding DNA: TGTGCCAGCAGCTTAGGCGTCTACGAGCAGTACTTC.